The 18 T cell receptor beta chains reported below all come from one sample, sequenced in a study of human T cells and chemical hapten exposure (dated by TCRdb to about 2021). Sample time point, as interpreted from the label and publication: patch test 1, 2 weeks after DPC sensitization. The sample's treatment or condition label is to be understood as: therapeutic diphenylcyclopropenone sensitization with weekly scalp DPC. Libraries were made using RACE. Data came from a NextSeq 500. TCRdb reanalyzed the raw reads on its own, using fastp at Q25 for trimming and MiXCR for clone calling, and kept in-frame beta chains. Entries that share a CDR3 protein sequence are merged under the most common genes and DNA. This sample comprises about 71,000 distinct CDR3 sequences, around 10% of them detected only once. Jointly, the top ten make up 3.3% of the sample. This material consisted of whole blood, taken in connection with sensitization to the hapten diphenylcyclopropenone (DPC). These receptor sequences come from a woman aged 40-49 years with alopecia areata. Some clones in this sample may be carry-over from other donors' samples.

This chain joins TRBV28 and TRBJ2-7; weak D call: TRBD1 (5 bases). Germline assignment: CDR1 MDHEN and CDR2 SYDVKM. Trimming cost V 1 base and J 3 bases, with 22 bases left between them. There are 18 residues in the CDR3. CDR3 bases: TGTGCCAGCAGTTTATTTAGCAGGGAAACTTTTACAAACTACGAGCAGTACTTC. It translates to CASSLFSRETFTNYEQYF.

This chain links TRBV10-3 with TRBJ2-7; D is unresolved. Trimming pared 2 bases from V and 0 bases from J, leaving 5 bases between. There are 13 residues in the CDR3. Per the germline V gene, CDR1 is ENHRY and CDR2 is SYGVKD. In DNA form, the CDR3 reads TGTGCCATCAGTGAGAGAGACTCCTACGAGCAGTACTTC. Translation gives CAISERDSYEQYF.

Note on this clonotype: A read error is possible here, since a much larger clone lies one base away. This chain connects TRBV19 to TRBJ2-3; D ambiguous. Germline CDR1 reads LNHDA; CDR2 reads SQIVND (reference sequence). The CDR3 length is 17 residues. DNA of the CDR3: TGTGTCAGTACCCCGTCCGCAGGCCCAATAGCACCAGATACGCAGTATTTT. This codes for CVSTPSAGPIAPDTQYF.

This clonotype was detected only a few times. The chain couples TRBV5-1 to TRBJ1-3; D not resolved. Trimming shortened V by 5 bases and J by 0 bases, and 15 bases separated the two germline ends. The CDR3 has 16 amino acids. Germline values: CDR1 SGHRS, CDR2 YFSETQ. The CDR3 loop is CASRTGDTNSGNTIYF. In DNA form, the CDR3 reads TGCGCCAGCAGGACCGGAGACACCAACTCTGGAAACACCATATATTTT.

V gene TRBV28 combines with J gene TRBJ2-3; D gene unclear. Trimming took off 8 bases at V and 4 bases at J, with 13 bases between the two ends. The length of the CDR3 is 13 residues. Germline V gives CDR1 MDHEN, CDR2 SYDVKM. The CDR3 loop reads CASGVGFADTQYF. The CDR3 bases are TGTGCCAGCGGAGTGGGGTTCGCAGATACGCAGTATTTT.

This CDR3 is CASSPGGGTDYEQYF. The CDR3 DNA is TGTGCCAGCAGCCCGGGTGGTGGGACCGATTACGAGCAGTACTTC. The chain is built from TRBV7-9 and TRBJ2-7; either TRBD1 or TRBD2 may supply D (5 bases each). CDR3 length: 15 residues. Trimming left V 5 bases short and J 4 bases short, with 18 bases between. From germline, CDR1 is SEHNR and CDR2 FQNEAQ (reference sequence). The variable domain in full, with the rest retrieved from reference TRBV7-9 and TRBJ2-7, is DTGVSQNPRHKITKRGQNVTFRCDPISEHNRLYWYRQTLGQGPEFLTYFQNEAQLEKSRLLSDRFSAERPKGSFSTLEIQRTEQGDSAMYLCASSPGGGTDYEQYFGPGTRLTVT.

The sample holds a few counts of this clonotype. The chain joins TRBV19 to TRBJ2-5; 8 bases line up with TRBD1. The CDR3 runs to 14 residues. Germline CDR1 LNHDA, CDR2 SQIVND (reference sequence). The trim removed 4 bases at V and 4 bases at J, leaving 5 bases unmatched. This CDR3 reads CASSTSGGLETQYF. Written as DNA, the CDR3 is TGTGCCAGTAGTACCTCAGGGGGCCTAGAGACCCAGTACTTC.

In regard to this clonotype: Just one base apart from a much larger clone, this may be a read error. The CDR3 sequence: CASSPDRGYPGNTIYF. CDR3 nucleotide sequence: TGTGCCAGCAGTCCCGACAGGGGATATCCTGGAAACACCATATATTTT. The chain couples TRBV6-6 to TRBJ1-3; the match to TRBD1 covers 8 bases. This CDR3 is 16 amino acids long. Germline V lookup: CDR1 MNHNY, CDR2 SVGAGI (reference sequence). V dropped 5 bases and J dropped 2; count of bases not matched to a gene: 8.

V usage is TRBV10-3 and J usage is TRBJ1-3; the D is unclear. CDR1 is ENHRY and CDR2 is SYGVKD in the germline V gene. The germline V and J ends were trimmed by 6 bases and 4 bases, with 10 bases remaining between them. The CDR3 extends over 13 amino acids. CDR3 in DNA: TGTGCCATCAGAGCAGGCGGGGGAAACACCATATATTTT. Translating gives CAIRAGGGNTIYF.

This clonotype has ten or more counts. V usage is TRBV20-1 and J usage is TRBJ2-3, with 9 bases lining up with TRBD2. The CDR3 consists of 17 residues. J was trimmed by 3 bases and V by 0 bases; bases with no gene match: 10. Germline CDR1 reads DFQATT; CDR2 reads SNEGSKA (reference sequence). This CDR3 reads CSARDPRRAGGTDTQYF. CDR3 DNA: TGCAGTGCTAGAGATCCCCGGAGAGCGGGGGGTACAGATACGCAGTATTTT.

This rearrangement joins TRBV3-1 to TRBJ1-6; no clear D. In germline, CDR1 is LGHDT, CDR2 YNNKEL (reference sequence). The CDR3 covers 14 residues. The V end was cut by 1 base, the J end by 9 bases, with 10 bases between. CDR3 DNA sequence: TGTGCCAGCAGCCAAGGCCGGTATGGTTCACCCCTCCACTTT. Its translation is CASSQGRYGSPLHF.

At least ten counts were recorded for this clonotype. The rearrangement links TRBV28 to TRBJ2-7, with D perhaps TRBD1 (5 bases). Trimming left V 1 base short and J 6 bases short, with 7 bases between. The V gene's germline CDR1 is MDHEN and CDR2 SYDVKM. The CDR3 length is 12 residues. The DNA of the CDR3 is TGTGCCAGCAGTTTATCAGGGTTCGAGCAGTACTTC. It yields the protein CASSLSGFEQYF.

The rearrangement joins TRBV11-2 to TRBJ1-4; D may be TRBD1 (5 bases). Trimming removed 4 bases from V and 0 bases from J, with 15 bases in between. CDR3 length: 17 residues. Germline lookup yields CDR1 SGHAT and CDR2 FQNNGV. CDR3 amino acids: CASSSSRQNPTNEKLFF. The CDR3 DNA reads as TGTGCCAGCAGCTCGAGTCGACAGAATCCAACTAATGAAAAACTGTTTTTT.

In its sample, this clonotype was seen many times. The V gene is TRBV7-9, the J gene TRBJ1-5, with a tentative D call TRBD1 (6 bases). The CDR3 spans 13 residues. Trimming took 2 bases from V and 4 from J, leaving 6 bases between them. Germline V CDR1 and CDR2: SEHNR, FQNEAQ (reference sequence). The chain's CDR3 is CASSLTGNQPQHF. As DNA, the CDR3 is TGTGCCAGCAGCTTAACAGGGAATCAGCCCCAGCATTTT.

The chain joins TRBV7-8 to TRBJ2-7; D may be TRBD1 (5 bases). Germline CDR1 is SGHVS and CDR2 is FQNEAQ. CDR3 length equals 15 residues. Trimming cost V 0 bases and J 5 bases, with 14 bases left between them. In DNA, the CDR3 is TGTGCCAGCAGCTTAGCACCGGCTCAAGGGGACGAGCAGTACTTC. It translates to CASSLAPAQGDEQYF.

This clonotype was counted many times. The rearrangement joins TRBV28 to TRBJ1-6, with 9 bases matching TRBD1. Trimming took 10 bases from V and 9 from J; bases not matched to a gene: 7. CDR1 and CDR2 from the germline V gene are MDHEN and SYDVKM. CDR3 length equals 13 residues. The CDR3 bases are TGTGCCATCCGGGACAGGGCTGTTTCACCCCTCCACTTT. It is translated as CAIRDRAVSPLHF.

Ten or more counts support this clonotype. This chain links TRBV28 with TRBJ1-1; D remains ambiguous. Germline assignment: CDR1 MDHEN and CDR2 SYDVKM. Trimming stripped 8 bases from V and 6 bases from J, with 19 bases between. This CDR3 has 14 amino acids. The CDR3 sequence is CASRGRELSPEAFF. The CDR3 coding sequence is TGTGCCAGCCGCGGAAGGGAGCTGAGTCCTGAAGCTTTCTTT.

CDR3 sequence reads: CASSSGDTAYGYTF. The CDR3 DNA follows: TGTGCCAGCAGCAGCGGGGACACGGCCTATGGCTACACCTTC. This sequence joins TRBV7-9 and TRBJ1-2; tentative D call: TRBD1 (6 bases). CDR1 and CDR2 (germline): SEHNR, FQNEAQ (reference sequence). Deletions cut 5 bases from V and 4 bases from J, with 14 bases between. This CDR3 is built from 14 residues.